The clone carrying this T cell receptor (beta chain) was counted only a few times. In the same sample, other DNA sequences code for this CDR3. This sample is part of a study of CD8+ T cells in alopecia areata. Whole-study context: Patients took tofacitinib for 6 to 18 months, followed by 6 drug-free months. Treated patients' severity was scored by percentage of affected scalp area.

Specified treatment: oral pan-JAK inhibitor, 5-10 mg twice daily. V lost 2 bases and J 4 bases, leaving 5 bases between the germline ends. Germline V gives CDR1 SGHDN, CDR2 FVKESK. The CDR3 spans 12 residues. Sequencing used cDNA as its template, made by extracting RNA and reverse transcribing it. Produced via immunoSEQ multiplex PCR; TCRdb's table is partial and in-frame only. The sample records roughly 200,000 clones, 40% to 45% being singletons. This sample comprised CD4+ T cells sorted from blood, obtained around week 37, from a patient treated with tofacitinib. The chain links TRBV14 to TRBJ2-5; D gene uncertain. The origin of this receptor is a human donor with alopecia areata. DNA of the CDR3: TGTGCCAGCAGCCAAACCAGAGAGACCCAGTACTTC. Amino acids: CASSQTRETQYF. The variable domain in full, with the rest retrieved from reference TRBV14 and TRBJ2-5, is EAGVTQFPSHSVIEKGQTVTLRCDPISGHDNLYWYRRVMGKEIKFLLHFVKESKQDESGMPNNRFLAERTGGTYSTLKVQPAELEDSGVYFCASSQTRETQYFGPGTRLLVL.